This T cell receptor (beta chain) was profiled in a study of Graves' ophthalmopathy and Graves' hyperthyroidism. On this clonotype: With a much larger clone just one base away, this may be a read error.

The ends lost 2 bases at V and 6 bases at J; junction bases unmatched: 11. CDR3 length: 16 residues. CDR1 is SGDLS and CDR2 is YYNGEE in the germline V gene. Amplification targeted the TCR beta CDR3 regions, with RNA transcripts as the source material. First-round RT-PCR used HTBI primers; second-round multiplex PCR followed. TCRdb itself ran the multiplex PCR reads through MiXCR, one entry per CDR3 protein. The table has roughly 410,000 distinct CDR3 sequences, 15% seen once. The source material was peripheral blood. The chain is built from TRBV9 and TRBJ2-7; TRBD1 agrees at 10 bases. This TCR came from a young woman with stable Graves' hyperthyroidism. The CDR3 nucleotides are TGTGCCAGCAGCGTTCAATCGGGACAGGGGAGGAGCGAGCAGTACTTC. Amino acid sequence: CASSVQSGQGRSEQYF.